This passage covers 9 T cell receptor beta chains from one sample sequenced in a study of shared clonotypes between healthy human individuals. TCRdb keeps only in-frame clones here, not all; method: immunoSEQ multiplex PCR. The data contain roughly 810,000 clones, about 96% of them singletons. It was CD45RO-negative cells, positively selected for CCR7, that made up naive CD8 cells, with terminally differentiated effector memory CD45RA+ cells excluded. What was sequenced was naive CD8+ T cells sorted from blood. All receptors come from a man aged 25 to 40 in good health.

This chain joins TRBV11-2 and TRBJ2-7, with TRBD1 identical over 7 bases. CDR1 and CDR2 (germline): SGHAT, FQNNGV. V was clipped by 3 bases and J by 5 bases; unmatched bases: 10. There are 15 residues in the CDR3. CDR3 nucleotide sequence: TGTGCCAGCAGCTTCAACCCCGACAGGGCCCACGAGCAGTACTTC. This sequence encodes CASSFNPDRAHEQYF.

CDR3 in amino acids: CASSLGLDRTDTQYF. The CDR3 coding sequence is TGCGCCAGCAGCTTGGGACTTGACCGCACAGATACGCAGTATTTT. V is TRBV5-1 and J is TRBJ2-3; no clear D gene. This CDR3 is 15 amino acids long. Looked up from germline, CDR1 is SGHRS and CDR2 is YFSETQ. Trimming left V 0 bases short and J 1 base short, with 9 bases between.

The chain couples TRBV5-4 to TRBJ2-7, with 10 bases matching TRBD1. In germline, CDR1 is SGHNT, CDR2 YYREEE (reference sequence). The V segment lost 2 bases and the J segment 3 bases; nucleotides outside the gene matches: 5. This CDR3 has 15 residues. CDR3 amino acids: CASSLTTGGGYEQYF. CDR3 nucleotide sequence: TGTGCCAGCAGCTTAACGACAGGGGGCGGCTACGAGCAGTACTTC. Variable domain in full (rest from reference TRBV5-4 and TRBJ2-7): ETGVTQSPTHLIKTRGQQVTLRCSSQSGHNTVSWYQQALGQGPQFIFQYYREEENGRGNFPPRFSGLQFPNYSSELNVNALELDDSALYLCASSLTTGGGYEQYFGPGTRLTVT.

The chain employs TRBV7-9 and TRBJ2-7; tentative D call: TRBD2 (5 bases). This CDR3 has 14 amino acids. V was trimmed by 5 bases and J by 2 bases, leaving 13 bases between them. Germline V gives CDR1 SEHNR, CDR2 FQNEAQ (reference sequence). In nucleotides, the CDR3 is TGTGCCAGCAGCCCTCGAGCGGACCCCTACGAGCAGTACTTC. This translates into CASSPRADPYEQYF.

The V call is TRBV7-8, the J call TRBJ1-4, with D hard to call. The CDR3 totals 13 residues. CDR1 and CDR2 (germline): SGHVS, FQNEAQ. Trimming removed 3 bases from V and 8 bases from J, with 10 bases in between. CDR3 protein: CASSFWTGEKLFF. CDR3 nucleotides: TGTGCCAGCAGCTTCTGGACGGGGGAAAAACTGTTTTTT.

The V gene is TRBV5-6, the J gene TRBJ2-5; D is undetermined. The V end lost 3 bases, the J end lost 5 bases, and 20 bases lay between the germline ends. The germline gives CDR1 SGHDT, CDR2 YYEEEE. This CDR3 has 16 amino acids. The CDR3 reads CASSSWTLIKRETQYF. CDR3 nucleotide sequence: TGTGCCAGCAGCTCATGGACCCTAATTAAACGGGAGACCCAGTACTTC.

This clone was detected once. The CDR3 spells CASRETSGSREQYF. CDR3 in DNA: TGTGCCAGCAGGGAGACTAGCGGGTCTCGGGAGCAGTACTTC. V is TRBV27 and J is TRBJ2-7; 10 bases line up with TRBD2. Germline lookup yields CDR1 MNHEY and CDR2 SMNVEV (reference sequence). The CDR3 consists of 14 residues. V shed 6 bases and J 7 bases; nucleotides not matched to a gene: 9.

The chain recombines TRBV5-1 with TRBJ2-7; unclear D gene. Trimming pared 0 bases from V and 3 bases from J, leaving 10 bases between. The CDR3 covers 14 residues. CDR1 is SGHRS and CDR2 is YFSETQ in the germline V gene. Here the CDR3 DNA reads TGCGCCAGCAGCTTGGCCGGCTGGAGCTACGAGCAGTACTTC. Its protein is CASSLAGWSYEQYF.

This rearrangement joins TRBV10-3 to TRBJ1-1; no reliable D call. This CDR3 comprises 13 residues. The germline gives CDR1 ENHRY, CDR2 SYGVKD. Trimming shortened V by 3 bases and J by 3 bases, and 8 bases separated the two germline ends. In nucleotides, the CDR3 is TGTGCCATCAGTGATCTGGATCACACTGAAGCTTTCTTT. This translates into CAISDLDHTEAFF.